The entry below gives a single T cell receptor (beta chain) sequence along with its context. Its antigen remains unknown. The record originates from a study of cytomegalovirus exposure and HLA in healthy donors. Germline V gene sequence: CDR1 SGDLS, CDR2 YYNGEE. The J segment lost 4 bases and the V segment lost 4 bases, leaving 12 bases of the junction unmatched. The CDR3 has 16 residues. General study points: Cytomegalovirus association was assigned to 170 or so TCR beta chains.

The PCR had 60 Vbeta and 13 Jbeta primers. Sequencing used immunoSEQ multiplex PCR; TCRdb keeps in-frame clones, though not all of them. The record lists some 89,000 clones, of which the ten most abundant hold roughly 3.5%. V gene TRBV9 combines with J gene TRBJ2-7; 9 bases agree with TRBD1. This TCR was sampled from a woman aged 30 to 39 in good health and CMV-seronegative. The sequenced sample consisted of PBMCs. The CDR3 nucleotides read TGTGCCAGCAGCCCTGAAGTTAGGACAGGGGTATACGAGCAGTACTTC. Translating gives CASSPEVRTGVYEQYF. Full variable domain (remainder filled in from reference TRBV9 and TRBJ2-7): DSGVTQTPKHLITATGQRVTLRCSPRSGDLSVYWYQQSLDQGLQFLIQYYNGEERAKGNILERFSAQQFPDLHSELNLSSLELGDSALYFCASSPEVRTGVYEQYFGPGTRLTVT.